This T cell receptor beta chain derives from a study of blood T cell repertoires in COVID-19. Across the whole study: COVID-19 samples collected from the United States, Italy and Spain covered acute and convalescent phases. T cells, B-cell-depleted T cells, or PBMCs provided the cDNA or gDNA that served as material.

Enrollment of patients from Seattle took place during active infection, with longitudinal follow-up. The trim removed 4 bases at V and 7 bases at J, leaving 2 bases unmatched. Germline lookup yields CDR1 SGHAT and CDR2 FQNNGV. The CDR3 spans 14 residues. In the authors' methods: From reference gene primer amplification, estimates of nucleated cell counts were derived. Sequencing was performed with immunoSEQ multiplex PCR; in TCRdb, only in-frame clones are kept and a portion is missing. That table supplies the V and J calls and clone size; D and trimming were determined from the DNA. The table has about 150,000 clones, 85% seen once; the top ten hold around 8.1%.

This chain connects TRBV11-2 to TRBJ2-1, with 12 bases that match TRBD2. Sequencing was performed on peripheral blood. The source is an older woman with COVID-19, enrolled during active disease. CDR3 amino acids: CASSSSGGANEQFF. The CDR3 coding sequence is TGTGCCAGCAGCTCTAGCGGGGGGGCAAATGAGCAGTTCTTC.